The rows below give T cell receptor beta chains drawn from one sample of a study of shared clonotypes between healthy human individuals. Assay: immunoSEQ multiplex PCR; the TCRdb copy retains only in-frame clones and omits some. Among some 2.4 million clones, 80% to 95% were seen once, and the ten largest hold 0.36%. Source material: naive CD4+ T cells from PBMCs. The receptor source for this set is a man aged 18 to 29 in good health. Some clones in this sample may be carry-over from other donors' samples. CDR3s include the opening cysteine and the closing phenylalanine or tryptophan. The D gene is left open where the match is weak. Only part of the rows carry a size: once, few, many, or a class if the clone is expanded.

d_call j_call clone_size v_call cdr3_aa cdr3_nt
NA TRBJ2-7 NA TRBV10-3 CAISEWGYEQYF TGTGCCATCAGTGAATGGGGCTACGAGCAGTACTTC
TRBD1 TRBJ2-1 once TRBV29-1 CSARQGESYNEQFF TGCAGCGCCCGGCAGGGGGAGTCCTACAATGAGCAGTTCTTC
NA TRBJ2-1 NA TRBV5-1 CASSSPGQGLGSSYNEQFF TGCGCCAGCAGCTCTCCGGGACAGGGACTAGGGAGCTCCTACAATGAGCAGTTCTTC
TRBD1 TRBJ2-6 NA TRBV7-2 CASSPRQGEGGANVLTF TGTGCCAGCAGCCCGAGACAGGGGGAGGGTGGGGCCAACGTCCTGACTTTC
TRBD1 TRBJ2-7 NA TRBV19 CASSIGQGVNEQYF TGTGCCAGTAGTATCGGACAGGGGGTGAACGAGCAGTACTTC
NA TRBJ1-4 NA TRBV9 CASSVAGTAYEKLFF TGTGCCAGCAGCGTAGCTGGGACGGCCTATGAAAAACTGTTTTTT
NA TRBJ2-3 NA TRBV2 CASSVFGLTDTQYF TGTGCCAGCAGTGTCTTTGGGCTTACAGATACGCAGTATTTT
TRBD2 TRBJ2-1 NA TRBV7-2 CASSSIRGLAGFF TGTGCCAGCAGCTCCATTCGGGGACTAGCGGGGTTCTTC
NA TRBJ2-7 NA TRBV2 CASSLEQRGSYEQYF TGTGCCAGCAGTCTCGAACAGAGGGGCTCCTACGAGCAGTACTTC
NA TRBJ1-2 NA TRBV27 CASSLTPERGRFYGYTF TGTGCCAGCAGTCTAACGCCGGAAAGGGGCAGATTCTATGGCTACACCTTC
NA TRBJ2-7 NA TRBV5-6 CASSSTYEQYF TGTGCCAGCAGCTCAACCTACGAGCAGTACTTC
NA TRBJ2-7 NA TRBV28 CASTPWGTSDSYEQYF TGTGCCAGCACCCCTTGGGGGACATCCGACAGTTACGAGCAGTACTTC
NA TRBJ2-3 NA TRBV5-1 CASSLFQDTDTQYF TGCGCCAGCAGCTTATTCCAGGACACAGATACGCAGTATTTT
TRBD2 TRBJ2-1 NA TRBV7-2 CASSLAEGFGEQFF TGTGCCAGCAGCCTAGCGGAGGGCTTCGGTGAGCAGTTCTTC
TRBD2 TRBJ2-5 NA TRBV5-1 CASSLAVAGGPGETQYF TGCGCCAGCAGCTTGGCGGTAGCGGGAGGGCCGGGAGAGACCCAGTACTTC
NA TRBJ1-5 NA TRBV10-3 CAISGGKSNQPQHF TGTGCCATCAGTGGGGGGAAAAGCAATCAGCCCCAGCATTTT
NA TRBJ1-2 NA TRBV6-6 CASIPPERGEYGYTF TGTGCCAGCATCCCGCCGGAAAGGGGGGAGTATGGCTACACCTTC
TRBD2 TRBJ2-1 NA TRBV28 CASSLPTSASYNEQFF TGTGCCAGCAGTTTGCCTACTAGCGCCTCCTACAATGAGCAGTTCTTC
NA TRBJ2-7 NA TRBV10-3 CAISESGRSYEQYF TGTGCCATCAGTGAGTCGGGGCGCTCCTACGAGCAGTACTTC
NA TRBJ2-7 NA TRBV28 CASSAGWGSHEQYF TGTGCCAGCAGTGCGGGATGGGGGAGCCACGAGCAGTACTTC
NA TRBJ2-7 NA TRBV28 CASSSGPEQYF TGTGCCAGCAGTTCAGGCCCGGAGCAGTACTTC
TRBD1 TRBJ2-1 NA TRBV11-3 CASSLDRVGHNEQFF TGTGCCAGCAGCCTAGACAGGGTCGGGCACAATGAGCAGTTCTTC
NA TRBJ2-5 NA TRBV19 CASSIGTSGTQYF TGTGCCAGTAGTATAGGGACAAGCGGGACCCAGTACTTC
NA TRBJ1-1 NA TRBV5-4 CASSLDRDPPEAFF TGTGCCAGCAGCTTGGACAGGGACCCCCCTGAAGCTTTCTTT
TRBD2 TRBJ2-1 NA TRBV5-4 CASSLRGLAEIEQFF TGTGCCAGCAGCTTGAGGGGACTAGCGGAGATTGAGCAGTTCTTC
TRBD2 TRBJ2-3 NA TRBV11-2 CASSPLAASSTDTQYF TGTGCCAGCAGCCCACTAGCGGCCTCTAGCACAGATACGCAGTATTTT
TRBD1 TRBJ2-1 NA TRBV19 CASSIVTRQGAYNEQFF TGTGCCAGTAGTATAGTAACGAGACAGGGGGCTTACAATGAGCAGTTCTTC
NA TRBJ1-3 once TRBV10-3 CAISGGGLGSGNTIYF TGTGCCATCAGTGGGGGGGGTCTGGGCTCTGGAAACACCATATATTTT
TRBD2 TRBJ2-1 NA TRBV9 CASSVLSGGYNEQFF TGTGCCAGCAGCGTATTAAGCGGGGGGTACAATGAGCAGTTCTTC
NA TRBJ2-7 NA TRBV6-1 CASLPGQAYEQYF TGTGCCAGCCTCCCAGGACAAGCCTACGAGCAGTACTTC
NA TRBJ2-3 NA TRBV6-5 CASSAPPLNTDTQYF TGTGCCAGCAGCGCCCCCCCGCTGAACACAGATACGCAGTATTTT
TRBD1 TRBJ1-5 NA TRBV5-5 CASSLDRVDQPQHF TGTGCCAGCAGCCTGGACAGGGTGGACCAGCCCCAGCATTTT
NA TRBJ1-5 NA TRBV5-5 CASSLDDYSNQPQHF TGTGCCAGCAGCTTGGACGATTATAGCAATCAGCCCCAGCATTTT
NA TRBJ1-5 few TRBV18 CASSPLQGRDQPQHF TGTGCCAGCTCACCACTTCAAGGGCGCGATCAGCCCCAGCATTTT
TRBD2 TRBJ2-7 NA TRBV5-1 CASSSVSAGIYEQYF TGCGCCAGCAGCTCTGTCTCAGCGGGAATCTACGAGCAGTACTTC
NA TRBJ1-1 NA TRBV4-1 CASSPGGGSYTEAFF TGCGCCAGCAGCCCAGGAGGGGGGTCGTACACTGAAGCTTTCTTT
TRBD1 TRBJ1-2 NA TRBV28 CASTRTEGQGAKF TGTGCCAGCACTCGCACGGAGGGACAGGGGGCGAAGTTC
NA TRBJ1-5 NA TRBV10-3 CAISEYVGGYQPQHF TGTGCCATCAGTGAGTACGTGGGGGGCTATCAGCCCCAGCATTTT
NA TRBJ2-3 once TRBV4-3 CASSQGPGRSTDTQYF TGCGCCAGCAGCCAAGGGCCCGGGCGCTCCACAGATACGCAGTATTTT
TRBD2 TRBJ2-7 NA TRBV5-1 CASSPGTSGRTYEQYF TGCGCCAGCAGCCCGGGGACTAGCGGGAGGACATACGAGCAGTACTTC
TRBD1 TRBJ2-1 NA TRBV11-2 CASSFQITTGGNEQFF TGTGCCAGCAGCTTCCAAATAACGACAGGGGGCAATGAGCAGTTCTTC
TRBD1 TRBJ2-7 once TRBV28 CASSSMTGKYEQYF TGTGCCAGCAGTTCGATGACAGGGAAGTACGAGCAGTACTTC
NA TRBJ2-3 NA TRBV11-2 CASSGYRGGGTDTQYF TGTGCCAGCAGCGGATATAGGGGAGGTGGCACAGATACGCAGTATTTT
TRBD2 TRBJ2-1 NA TRBV7-9 CASSLGGLAGVDEQFF TGTGCCAGCAGCTTAGGGGGCTTAGCGGGAGTCGATGAGCAGTTCTTC
NA TRBJ1-1 NA TRBV6-5 CASTAPGGNTEAFF TGTGCCAGCACCGCCCCGGGGGGCAACACTGAAGCTTTCTTT
TRBD1 TRBJ1-1 NA TRBV11-2 CASSLARTGRGTEAFF TGTGCCAGCAGCTTAGCCCGGACAGGGAGGGGAACTGAAGCTTTCTTT
NA TRBJ1-2 NA TRBV6-6 CASSFVDQVGSYTF TGTGCCAGCAGTTTCGTCGACCAGGTGGGGAGTTACACCTTC
NA TRBJ1-5 NA TRBV27 CASSLYSGVTNQPQHF TGTGCCAGCAGTTTATATTCTGGGGTGACCAATCAGCCCCAGCATTTT
NA TRBJ1-1 NA TRBV7-9 CASSKTGNTEAFF TGTGCCAGCAGCAAAACAGGGAACACTGAAGCTTTCTTT
NA TRBJ1-6 NA TRBV5-1 CASSLEQSSSYNSPLHF TGCGCCAGCAGCTTGGAACAGTCAAGCTCCTATAATTCACCCCTCCACTTT
TRBD2 TRBJ2-3 NA TRBV5-1 CASSPGTSVDTQYF TGCGCCAGCAGCCCCGGGACTAGCGTTGATACGCAGTATTTT
NA TRBJ1-2 NA TRBV11-2 CAVGTYGYTF TGTGCCGTCGGAACCTACGGCTACACCTTC
NA TRBJ2-5 once TRBV27 CASSFSRIRETQYF TGTGCCAGCAGTTTTAGCCGGATACGGGAGACCCAGTACTTC